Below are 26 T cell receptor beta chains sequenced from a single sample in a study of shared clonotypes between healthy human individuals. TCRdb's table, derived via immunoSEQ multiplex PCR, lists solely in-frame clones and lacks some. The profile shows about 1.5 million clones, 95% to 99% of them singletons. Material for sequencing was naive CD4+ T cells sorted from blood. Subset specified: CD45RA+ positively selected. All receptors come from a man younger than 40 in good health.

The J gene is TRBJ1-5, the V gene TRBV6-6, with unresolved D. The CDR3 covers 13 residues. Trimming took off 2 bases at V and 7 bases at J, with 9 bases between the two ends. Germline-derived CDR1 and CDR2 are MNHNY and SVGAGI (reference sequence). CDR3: CASSYDGRQPQHF. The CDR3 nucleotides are TGTGCCAGCAGTTACGACGGCCGGCAGCCCCAGCATTTT.

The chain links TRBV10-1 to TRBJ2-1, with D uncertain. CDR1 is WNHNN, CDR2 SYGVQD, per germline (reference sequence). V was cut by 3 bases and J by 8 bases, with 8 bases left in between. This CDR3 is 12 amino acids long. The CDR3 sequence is CASSDPTDEQFF. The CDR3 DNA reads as TGCGCCAGCAGTGACCCTACGGATGAGCAGTTCTTC.

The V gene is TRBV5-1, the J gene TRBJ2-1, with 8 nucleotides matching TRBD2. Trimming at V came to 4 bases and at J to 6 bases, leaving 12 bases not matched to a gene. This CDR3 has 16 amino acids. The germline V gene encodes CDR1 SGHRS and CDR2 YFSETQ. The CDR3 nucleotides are TGCGCCAGCAGCCGCTTGTTAGCGGGGACGGGCAATGAGCAGTTCTTC. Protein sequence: CASSRLLAGTGNEQFF. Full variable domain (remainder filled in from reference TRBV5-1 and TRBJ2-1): KAGVTQTPRYLIKTRGQQVTLSCSPISGHRSVSWYQQTPGQGLQFLFEYFSETQRNKGNFPGRFSGRQFSNSRSEMNVSTLELGDSALYLCASSRLLAGTGNEQFFGPGTRLTVL.

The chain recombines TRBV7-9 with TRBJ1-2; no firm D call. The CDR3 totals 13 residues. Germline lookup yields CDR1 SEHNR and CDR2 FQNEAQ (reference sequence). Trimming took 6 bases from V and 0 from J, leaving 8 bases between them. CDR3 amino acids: CASRELANYGYTF. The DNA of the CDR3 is TGTGCCAGCAGGGAACTAGCTAACTATGGCTACACCTTC.

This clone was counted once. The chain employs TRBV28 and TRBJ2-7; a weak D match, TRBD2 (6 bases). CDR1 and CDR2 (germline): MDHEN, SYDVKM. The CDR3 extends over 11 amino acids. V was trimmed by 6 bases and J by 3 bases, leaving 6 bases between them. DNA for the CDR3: TGTGCCAGCAGGGGGGGCTACGAGCAGTACTTC. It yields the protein CASRGGYEQYF.

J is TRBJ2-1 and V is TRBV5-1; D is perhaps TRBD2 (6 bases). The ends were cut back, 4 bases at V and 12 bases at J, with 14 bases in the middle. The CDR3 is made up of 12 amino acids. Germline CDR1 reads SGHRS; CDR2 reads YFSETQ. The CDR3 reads CASSLGEVGQFF. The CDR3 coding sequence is TGCGCCAGCAGCCTCGGGGAGGTAGGGCAGTTCTTC.

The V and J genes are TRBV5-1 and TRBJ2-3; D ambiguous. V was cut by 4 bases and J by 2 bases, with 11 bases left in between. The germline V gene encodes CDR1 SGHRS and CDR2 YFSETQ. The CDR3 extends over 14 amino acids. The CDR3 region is CASSPKSYTDTQYF. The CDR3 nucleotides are TGCGCCAGCAGCCCGAAATCCTACACAGATACGCAGTATTTT. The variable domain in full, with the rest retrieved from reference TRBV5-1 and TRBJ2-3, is KAGVTQTPRYLIKTRGQQVTLSCSPISGHRSVSWYQQTPGQGLQFLFEYFSETQRNKGNFPGRFSGRQFSNSRSEMNVSTLELGDSALYLCASSPKSYTDTQYFGPGTRLTVL.

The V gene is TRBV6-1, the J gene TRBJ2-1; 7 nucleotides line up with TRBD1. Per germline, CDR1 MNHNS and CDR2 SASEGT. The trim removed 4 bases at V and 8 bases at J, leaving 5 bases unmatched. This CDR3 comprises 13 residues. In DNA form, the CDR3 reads TGTGCCAGCAGTGTAGACAGGGTAGATGAGCAGTTCTTC. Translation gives CASSVDRVDEQFF.

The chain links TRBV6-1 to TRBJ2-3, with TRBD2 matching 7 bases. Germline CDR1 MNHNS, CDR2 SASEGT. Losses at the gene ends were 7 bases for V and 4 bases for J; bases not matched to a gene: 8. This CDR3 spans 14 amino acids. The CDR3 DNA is TGTGCCAGCAAGTGGGAGGGCCGATCAGATACGCAGTATTTT. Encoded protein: CASKWEGRSDTQYF.

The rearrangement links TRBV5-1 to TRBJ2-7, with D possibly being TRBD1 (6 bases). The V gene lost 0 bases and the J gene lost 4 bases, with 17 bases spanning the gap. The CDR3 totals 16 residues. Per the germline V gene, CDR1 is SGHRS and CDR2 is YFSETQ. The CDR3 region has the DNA TGCGCCAGCAGCTTGGGGTTGGCAGGGGTATCGTACGAGCAGTACTTC. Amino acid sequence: CASSLGLAGVSYEQYF.

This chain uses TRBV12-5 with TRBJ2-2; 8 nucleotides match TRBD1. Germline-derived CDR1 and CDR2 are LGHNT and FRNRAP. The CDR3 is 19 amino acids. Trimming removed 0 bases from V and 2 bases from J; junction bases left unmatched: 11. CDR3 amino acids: CASGLVIPGTGKNTGELFF. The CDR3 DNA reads TGTGCTAGTGGTTTGGTTATTCCTGGGACAGGAAAAAACACCGGGGAGCTGTTTTTT.

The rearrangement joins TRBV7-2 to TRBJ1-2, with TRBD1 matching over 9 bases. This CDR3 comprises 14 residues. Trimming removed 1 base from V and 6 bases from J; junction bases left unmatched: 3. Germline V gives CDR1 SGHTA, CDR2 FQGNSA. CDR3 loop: CASSLGGQGHGYTF. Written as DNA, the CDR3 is TGTGCCAGCAGCTTAGGGGGACAGGGTCATGGCTACACCTTC.

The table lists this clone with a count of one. CDR3 coding DNA: TGTGCCAGCAGTCTTGCCGAGGGACAGTTCTACGAGCAGTACTTC. As protein: CASSLAEGQFYEQYF. The V call is TRBV7-9, the J call TRBJ2-7, with 7 nucleotides matching TRBD1. Trimming took 6 bases from V and 3 from J; bases not matched to a gene: 11. From germline, CDR1 is SEHNR and CDR2 FQNEAQ (reference sequence). CDR3 length: 15 residues.

The CDR3: CASSVLGRDYNEQFF. CDR3 nucleotides: TGTGCCAGCAGCGTACTTGGCAGAGATTACAATGAGCAGTTCTTC. V is TRBV9 and J is TRBJ2-1, with D uncertain. Germline V gene data show CDR1 as SGDLS and CDR2 as YYNGEE. V dropped 1 base and J dropped 4 bases, with 12 bases sitting between them. The CDR3 loop spans 15 amino acids.

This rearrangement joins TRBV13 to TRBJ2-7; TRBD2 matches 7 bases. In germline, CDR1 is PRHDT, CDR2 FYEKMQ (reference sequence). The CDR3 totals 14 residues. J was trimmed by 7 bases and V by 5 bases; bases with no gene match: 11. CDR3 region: CASSRGGTVYEQYF. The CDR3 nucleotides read TGTGCCAGCAGCCGGGGAGGGACCGTATATGAGCAGTACTTC.

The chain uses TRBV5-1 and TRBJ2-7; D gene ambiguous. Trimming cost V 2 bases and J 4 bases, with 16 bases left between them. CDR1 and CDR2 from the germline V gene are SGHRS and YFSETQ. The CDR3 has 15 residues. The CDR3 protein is CASSFGPPAGYEQYF. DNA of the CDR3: TGCGCCAGCAGCTTTGGACCCCCAGCTGGGTACGAGCAGTACTTC.

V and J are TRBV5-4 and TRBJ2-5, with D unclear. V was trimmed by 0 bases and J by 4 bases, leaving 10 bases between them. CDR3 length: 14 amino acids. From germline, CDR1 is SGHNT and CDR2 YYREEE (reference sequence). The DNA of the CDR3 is TGTGCCAGCAGCTTGGGGGCTCTAGGAGAGACCCAGTACTTC. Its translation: CASSLGALGETQYF.

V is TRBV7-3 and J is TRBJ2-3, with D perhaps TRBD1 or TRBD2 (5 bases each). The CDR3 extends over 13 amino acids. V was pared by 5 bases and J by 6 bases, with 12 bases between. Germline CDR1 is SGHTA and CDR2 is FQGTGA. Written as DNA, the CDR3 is TGTGCCAGCAGCGAGGGACGCCTGGATACGCAGTATTTT. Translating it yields CASSEGRLDTQYF.

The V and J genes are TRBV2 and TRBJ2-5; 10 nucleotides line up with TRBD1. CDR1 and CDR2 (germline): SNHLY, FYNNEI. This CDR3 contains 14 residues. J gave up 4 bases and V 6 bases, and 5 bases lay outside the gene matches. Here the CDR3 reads CASSSTGGGETQYF. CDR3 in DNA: TGTGCCAGCAGCTCGACAGGGGGCGGAGAGACCCAGTACTTC.

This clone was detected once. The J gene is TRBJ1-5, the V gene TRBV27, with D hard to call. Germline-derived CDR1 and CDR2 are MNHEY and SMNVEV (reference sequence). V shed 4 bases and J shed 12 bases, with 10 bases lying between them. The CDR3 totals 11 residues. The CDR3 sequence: CASSSRPLQHF. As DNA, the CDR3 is TGTGCCAGCAGTTCCCGGCCCCTCCAGCATTTT.

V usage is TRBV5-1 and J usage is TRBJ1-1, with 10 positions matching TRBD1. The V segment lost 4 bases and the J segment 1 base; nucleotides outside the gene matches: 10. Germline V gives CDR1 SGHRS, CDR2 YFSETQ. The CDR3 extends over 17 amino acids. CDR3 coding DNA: TGCGCCAGCAGCCATACCGGGACAGGGGACCGGAACACTGAAGCTTTCTTT. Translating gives CASSHTGTGDRNTEAFF.

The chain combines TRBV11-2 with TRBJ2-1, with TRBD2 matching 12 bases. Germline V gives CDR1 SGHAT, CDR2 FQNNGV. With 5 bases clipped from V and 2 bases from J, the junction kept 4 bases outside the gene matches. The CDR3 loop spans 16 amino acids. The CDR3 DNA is TGTGCCAGCAGCGGTCGACTAGCGGGAGCCTACAATGAGCAGTTCTTC. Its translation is CASSGRLAGAYNEQFF.

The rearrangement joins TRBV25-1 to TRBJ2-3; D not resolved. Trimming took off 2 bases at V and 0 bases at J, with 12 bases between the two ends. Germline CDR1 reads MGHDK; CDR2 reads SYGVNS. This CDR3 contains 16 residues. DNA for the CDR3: TGTGCCAGCAGTGAAAGCGTAGTGAGAAGCACAGATACGCAGTATTTT. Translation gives CASSESVVRSTDTQYF.

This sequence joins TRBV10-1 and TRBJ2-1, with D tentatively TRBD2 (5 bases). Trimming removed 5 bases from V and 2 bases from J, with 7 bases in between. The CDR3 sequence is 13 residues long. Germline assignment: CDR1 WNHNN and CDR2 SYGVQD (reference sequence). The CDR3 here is CASSSGAYNEQFF. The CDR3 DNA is TGCGCCAGCAGTAGCGGTGCCTACAATGAGCAGTTCTTC.

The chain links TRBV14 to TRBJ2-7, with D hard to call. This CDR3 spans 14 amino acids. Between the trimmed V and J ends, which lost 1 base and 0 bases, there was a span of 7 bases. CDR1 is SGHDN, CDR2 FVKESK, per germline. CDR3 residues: CASSQAGISYEQYF. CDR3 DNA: TGTGCCAGCAGCCAAGCTGGCATCTCCTACGAGCAGTACTTC. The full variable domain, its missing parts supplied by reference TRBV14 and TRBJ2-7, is EAGVTQFPSHSVIEKGQTVTLRCDPISGHDNLYWYRRVMGKEIKFLLHFVKESKQDESGMPNNRFLAERTGGTYSTLKVQPAELEDSGVYFCASSQAGISYEQYFGPGTRLTVT.

DNA for the CDR3: TGTGCCTGGAAATATGGCCTGGACGGGGCCCAGTACTTC. This encodes CAWKYGLDGAQYF. The V and J genes are TRBV30 and TRBJ2-5; D is perhaps TRBD2 (5 bases). This CDR3 region has 13 residues. From germline, CDR1 is GTSNPN and CDR2 SVGIG (reference sequence). The V and J ends lost 4 bases and 9 bases respectively, with 18 bases between them.